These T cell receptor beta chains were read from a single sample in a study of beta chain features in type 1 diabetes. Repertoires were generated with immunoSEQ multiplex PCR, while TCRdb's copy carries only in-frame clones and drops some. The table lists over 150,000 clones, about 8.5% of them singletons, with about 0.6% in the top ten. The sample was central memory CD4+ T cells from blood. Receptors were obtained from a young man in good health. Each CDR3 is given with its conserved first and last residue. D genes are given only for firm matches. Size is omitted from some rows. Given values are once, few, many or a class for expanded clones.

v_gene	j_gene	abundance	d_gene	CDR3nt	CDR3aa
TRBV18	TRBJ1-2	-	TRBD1	TGTGCCAGCTCACCATCAAACCGACAGGGTGGAAATGGCTACACCTTC	CASSPSNRQGGNGYTF
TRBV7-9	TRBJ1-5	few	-	TGTGCCAGCAGCGCACTTGGAGGGGCGGGTCAGCCCCAGCATTTT	CASSALGGAGQPQHF
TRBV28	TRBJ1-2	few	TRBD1	TGTGCCAGCAGTTCCTACTCCGGGACAGGGGTCAAAGGGGGCTACACCTTC	CASSSYSGTGVKGGYTF
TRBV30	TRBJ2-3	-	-	TGTGCCTGGTCCCGAGGTGTCGGTACGCAGTATTTT	CAWSRGVGTQYF
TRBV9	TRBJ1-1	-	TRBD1	TGTGCCAGCAACCGACAGGGCAAGAACACTGAAGCTTTCTTT	CASNRQGKNTEAFF
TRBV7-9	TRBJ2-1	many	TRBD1	TGTGCCAGCAGTTCCACAACAGGGGGATTTTACAATGAGCAGTTCTTC	CASSSTTGGFYNEQFF
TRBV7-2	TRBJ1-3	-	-	TGTGCCAGCAGCTTAGTAGCTGCTCTCTCTGGAAACACCATATATTTT	CASSLVAALSGNTIYF
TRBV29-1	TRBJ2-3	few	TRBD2	TGCAGCCTCCAGCGGGGGAGCACAGATACGCAGTATTTT	CSLQRGSTDTQYF
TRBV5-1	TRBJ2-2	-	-	TGCGCCAGCAGCTTGACAGGGGAGGCCACCGGGGAGCTGTTTTTT	CASSLTGEATGELFF
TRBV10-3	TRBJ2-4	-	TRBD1	TGTGCCATCAGTGAGACGACAGGGGGACAGTACTTC	CAISETTGGQYF
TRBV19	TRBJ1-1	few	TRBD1	TGTGCCAGTACCCGAGGGACAGGGGGCGCCGGCACTGAAGCTTTCTTT	CASTRGTGGAGTEAFF
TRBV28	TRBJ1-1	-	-	TGTGCCAGCAGTTTATCAGAGAACACTGAAGCTTTCTTT	CASSLSENTEAFF
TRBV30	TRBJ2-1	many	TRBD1	TGTGCCTGGAGTAACAGGGGACCTAACCAGTTCTTC	CAWSNRGPNQFF
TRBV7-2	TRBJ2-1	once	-	TGCGCCAGCAGCCAAGATGGCAGGGGGGATAATGAGCAGTTCTTC	CASSQDGRGDNEQFF
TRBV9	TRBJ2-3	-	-	TGTGCCAGCAGCGTGCGCCCGGAGTTATCCACAGATACGCAGTATTTT	CASSVRPELSTDTQYF
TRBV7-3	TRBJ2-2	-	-	TGTGCCAGCAGCTTAGGATCAGGCAGCTACACCGGGGAGCTGTTTTTT	CASSLGSGSYTGELFF
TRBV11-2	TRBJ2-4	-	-	TGTGCCAGCAGCTCGGGGAATGCGGACAAAAACATTCAGTACTTC	CASSSGNADKNIQYF
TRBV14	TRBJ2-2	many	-	TGTGCCAGCAGCCAAGAGGGTGCAGGGTCAGTGGAGCTGTTTTTT	CASSQEGAGSVELFF
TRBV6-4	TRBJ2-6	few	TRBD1	TGTGCCAGCAGTGTCGAGGGAACAGGGACAGAGGGGGCCACCGTCCTGACTTTC	CASSVEGTGTEGATVLTF
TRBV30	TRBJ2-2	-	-	TGTGCCTGGAATGAGGGGGAGAGGGCCGGGGAGCTGTTTTTT	CAWNEGERAGELFF
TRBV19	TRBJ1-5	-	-	TGTGCCAGTAGCGCGCGGACAGCTAATCAGCCCCAGCATTTT	CASSARTANQPQHF
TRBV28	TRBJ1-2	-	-	TGTGCCAGCTCGCCTCCAGGATTTTTTAGAGGCTACACCTTC	CASSPPGFFRGYTF